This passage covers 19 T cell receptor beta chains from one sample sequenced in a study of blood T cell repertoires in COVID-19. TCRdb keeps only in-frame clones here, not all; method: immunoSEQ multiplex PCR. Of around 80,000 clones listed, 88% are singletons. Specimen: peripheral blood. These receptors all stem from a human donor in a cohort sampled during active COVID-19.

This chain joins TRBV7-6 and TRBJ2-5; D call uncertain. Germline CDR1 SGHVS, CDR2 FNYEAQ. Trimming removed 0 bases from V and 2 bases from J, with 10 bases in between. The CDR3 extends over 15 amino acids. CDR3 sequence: CASSLAQRLQETQYF. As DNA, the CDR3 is TGTGCCAGCAGCTTAGCTCAGCGACTGCAAGAGACCCAGTACTTC.

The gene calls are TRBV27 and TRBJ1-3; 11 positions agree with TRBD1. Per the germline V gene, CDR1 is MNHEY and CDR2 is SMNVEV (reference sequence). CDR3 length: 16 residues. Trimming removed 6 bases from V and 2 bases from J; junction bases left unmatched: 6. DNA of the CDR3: TGTGCCAGCAGCCGAGGACAGGGGGCGGCTGGAAACACCATATATTTT. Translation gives CASSRGQGAAGNTIYF.

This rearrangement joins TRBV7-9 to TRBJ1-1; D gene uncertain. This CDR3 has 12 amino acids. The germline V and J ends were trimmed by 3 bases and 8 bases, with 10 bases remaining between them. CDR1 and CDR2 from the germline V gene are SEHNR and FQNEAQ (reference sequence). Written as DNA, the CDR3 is TGTGCCAGCAGCTTCTACGGGTGGGAAGCTTTCTTT. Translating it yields CASSFYGWEAFF.

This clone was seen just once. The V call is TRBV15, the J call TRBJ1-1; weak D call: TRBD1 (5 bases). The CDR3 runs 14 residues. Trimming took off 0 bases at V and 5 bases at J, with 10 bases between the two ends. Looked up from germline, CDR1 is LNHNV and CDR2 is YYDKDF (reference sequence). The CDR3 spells CATSRDRASTEAFF. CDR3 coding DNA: TGTGCCACCAGCAGAGACAGGGCTTCGACTGAAGCTTTCTTT.

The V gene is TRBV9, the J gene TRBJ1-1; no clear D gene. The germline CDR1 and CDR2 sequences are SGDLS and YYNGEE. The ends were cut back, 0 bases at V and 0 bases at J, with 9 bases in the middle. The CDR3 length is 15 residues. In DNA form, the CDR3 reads TGTGCCAGCAGCGTAGACGGTTCTATGAACACTGAAGCTTTCTTT. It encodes CASSVDGSMNTEAFF.

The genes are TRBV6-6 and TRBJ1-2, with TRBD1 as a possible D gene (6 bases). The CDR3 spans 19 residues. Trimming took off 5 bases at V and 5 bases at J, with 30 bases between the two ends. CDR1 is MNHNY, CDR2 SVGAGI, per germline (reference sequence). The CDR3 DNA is TGTGCCAGCAGTCCCAACCGTATAAGCGGTAACAGGGCAGGTTATGGCTACACCTTC. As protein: CASSPNRISGNRAGYGYTF.

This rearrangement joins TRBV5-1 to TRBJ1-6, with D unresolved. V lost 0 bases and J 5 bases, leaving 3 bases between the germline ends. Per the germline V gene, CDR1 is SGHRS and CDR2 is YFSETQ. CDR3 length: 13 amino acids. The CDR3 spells CASSLADNSPLHF. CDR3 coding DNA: TGCGCCAGCAGCTTGGCCGATAATTCACCCCTCCACTTT.

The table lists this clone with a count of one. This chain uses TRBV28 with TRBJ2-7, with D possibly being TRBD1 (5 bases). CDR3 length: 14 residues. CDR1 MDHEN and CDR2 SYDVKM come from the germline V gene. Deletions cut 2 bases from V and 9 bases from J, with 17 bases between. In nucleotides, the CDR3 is TGTGCCAGCAGTTTAGGAACAGGCCTGGGTGGGCAGTACTTC. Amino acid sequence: CASSLGTGLGGQYF.

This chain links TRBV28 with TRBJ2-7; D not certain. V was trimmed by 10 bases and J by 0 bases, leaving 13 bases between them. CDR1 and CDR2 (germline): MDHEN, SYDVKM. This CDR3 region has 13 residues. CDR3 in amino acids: CATLGTHSYEQYF. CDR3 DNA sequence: TGTGCCACCCTTGGCACACACTCCTACGAGCAGTACTTC.

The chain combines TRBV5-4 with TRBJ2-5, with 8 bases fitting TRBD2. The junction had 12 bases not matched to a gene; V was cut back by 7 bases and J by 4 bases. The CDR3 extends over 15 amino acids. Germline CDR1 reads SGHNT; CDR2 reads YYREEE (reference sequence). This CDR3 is CASGVTGGAGETQYF. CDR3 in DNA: TGTGCCAGCGGGGTAACCGGGGGGGCAGGAGAGACCCAGTACTTC.

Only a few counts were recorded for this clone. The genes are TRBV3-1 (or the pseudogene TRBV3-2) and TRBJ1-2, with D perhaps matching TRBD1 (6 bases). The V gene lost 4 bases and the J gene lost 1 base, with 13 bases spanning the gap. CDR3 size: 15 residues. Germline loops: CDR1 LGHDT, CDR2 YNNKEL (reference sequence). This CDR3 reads CASSLSQGRNYGYTF. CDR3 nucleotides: TGTGCCAGCAGCCTATCCCAGGGGCGTAACTATGGCTACACCTTC.

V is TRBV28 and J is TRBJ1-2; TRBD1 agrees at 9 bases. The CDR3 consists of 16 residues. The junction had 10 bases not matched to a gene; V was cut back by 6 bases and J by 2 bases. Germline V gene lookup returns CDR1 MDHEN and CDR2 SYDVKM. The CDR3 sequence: CASSTDRGSENYGYTF. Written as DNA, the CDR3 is TGTGCCAGCAGCACCGACAGGGGGTCCGAGAACTATGGCTACACCTTC.

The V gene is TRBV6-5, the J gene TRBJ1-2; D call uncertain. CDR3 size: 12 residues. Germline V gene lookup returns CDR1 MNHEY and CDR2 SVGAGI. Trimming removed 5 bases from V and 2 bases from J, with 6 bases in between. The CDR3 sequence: CASSPGNYGYTF. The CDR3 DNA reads TGTGCCAGCAGTCCAGGCAACTATGGCTACACCTTC.

CDR3 region: CASSLGDRADTEAFF. The CDR3 DNA sequence: TGTGCCAGCAGCTTGGGTGACAGGGCGGACACTGAAGCTTTCTTT. The rearrangement links TRBV5-6 to TRBJ1-1; 7 bases align to TRBD1. The trim removed 0 bases at V and 3 bases at J, leaving 5 bases unmatched. The CDR3 length is 15 residues. Per the germline V gene, CDR1 is SGHDT and CDR2 is YYEEEE.

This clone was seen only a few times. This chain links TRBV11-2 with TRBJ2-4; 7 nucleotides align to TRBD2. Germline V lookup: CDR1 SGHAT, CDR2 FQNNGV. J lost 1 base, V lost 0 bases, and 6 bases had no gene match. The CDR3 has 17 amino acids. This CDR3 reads CASSLDRGERAKNIQYF. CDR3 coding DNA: TGTGCCAGCAGCTTAGATCGGGGGGAGCGGGCCAAAAACATTCAGTACTTC.

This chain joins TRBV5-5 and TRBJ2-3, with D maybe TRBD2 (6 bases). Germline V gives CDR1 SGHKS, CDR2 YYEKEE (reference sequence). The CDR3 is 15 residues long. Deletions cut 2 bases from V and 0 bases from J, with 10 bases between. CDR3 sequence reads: CASSFGGTSTDTQYF. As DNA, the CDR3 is TGTGCCAGCAGCTTTGGGGGGACTAGCACAGATACGCAGTATTTT.

CDR3 nucleotide sequence: TGTGCCAGCAGCTTGGACAGTGAAGCTTTCTTT. As protein: CASSLDSEAFF. The chain uses TRBV5-4 and TRBJ1-1; no definite D call. Germline CDR1 SGHNT, CDR2 YYREEE (reference sequence). The V gene lost 0 bases and the J gene lost 7 bases, with 4 bases spanning the gap. The CDR3 sequence is 11 residues long.

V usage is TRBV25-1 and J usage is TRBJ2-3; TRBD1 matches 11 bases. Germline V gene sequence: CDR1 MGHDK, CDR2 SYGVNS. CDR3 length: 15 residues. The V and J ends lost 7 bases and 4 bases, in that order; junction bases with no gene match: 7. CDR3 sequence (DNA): TGTGCCAGCAACGCCGGGACAGGGGGGCCAGATACGCAGTATTTT. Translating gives CASNAGTGGPDTQYF. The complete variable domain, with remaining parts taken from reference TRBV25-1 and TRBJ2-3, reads EADIYQTPRYLVIGTGKKITLECSQTMGHDKMYWYQQDPGMELHLIHYSYGVNSTEKGDLSSESTVSRIRTEHFPLTLESARPSHTSQYLCASNAGTGGPDTQYFGPGTRLTVL.

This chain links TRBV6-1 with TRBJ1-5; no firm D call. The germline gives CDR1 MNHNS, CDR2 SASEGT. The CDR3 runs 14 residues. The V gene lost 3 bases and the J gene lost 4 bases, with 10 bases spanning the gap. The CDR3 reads CASSESRGNQPQHF. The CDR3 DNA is TGTGCCAGCAGTGAGAGCAGAGGGAATCAGCCCCAGCATTTT.